What follows are 30 T cell receptor beta chains derived from one specimen sequenced in a study of shared clonotypes between healthy human individuals. Clones were read by immunoSEQ multiplex PCR, and TCRdb kept only the in-frame ones, dropping some. The sample holds approximately 2,000,000 clones, around 93% seen once. Selected positively for CCR7 and CD45RO-negative, naive CD8 cells excluded terminally differentiated effector memory CD45RA+ cells. Sequencing was done on a sample of naive CD8+ T cells from PBMCs. Receptors were obtained from a man between 18 and 29 years old in good health. Some clones in this sample may be carry-over from other donors' samples.

The chain carries TRBV7-2 and TRBJ2-3; 9 nucleotides match TRBD2. The CDR3 spans 16 residues. The V gene's germline CDR1 is SGHTA and CDR2 FQGNSA. Trimming at V came to 5 bases and at J to 4 bases, leaving 10 bases not matched to a gene. CDR3 sequence: CASSAQGLAWADTQYF. CDR3 bases: TGTGCCAGCAGCGCCCAGGGACTAGCCTGGGCAGATACGCAGTATTTT. Using reference TRBV7-2 and TRBJ2-3 for the parts outside the CDR3, the full variable domain is GAGVSQSPSNKVTEKGKDVELRCDPISGHTALYWYRQSLGQGLEFLIYFQGNSAPDKSGLPSDRFSAERTGGSVSTLTIQRTQQEDSAVYLCASSAQGLAWADTQYFGPGTRLTVL.

In this sample, this clone turned up a few times. Other DNA sequences in this sample translate to the same CDR3. V gene TRBV27 combines with J gene TRBJ2-6, with D unresolved. Per germline, CDR1 MNHEY and CDR2 SMNVEV (reference sequence). The CDR3 runs to 13 residues. Trimming left V 3 bases short and J 1 base short, with 1 base between. In DNA, the CDR3 is TGTGCCAGCAGTTTTTCTGGGGCCAACGTCCTGACTTTC. It translates to CASSFSGANVLTF.

V and J are TRBV6-1 and TRBJ1-2, with TRBD1 matching over 7 bases. The V and J ends lost 6 bases and 4 bases, in that order; junction bases with no gene match: 5. This CDR3 has 13 amino acids. From germline, CDR1 is MNHNS and CDR2 SASEGT. The CDR3 is CASRYRGSYGYTF. The CDR3 DNA reads TGTGCCAGCAGATACAGGGGCTCCTATGGCTACACCTTC.

The rearrangement joins TRBV5-4 to TRBJ1-1, with D hard to call. V gave up 1 base and J gave up 7 bases, with 11 bases separating them. The germline V gene encodes CDR1 SGHNT and CDR2 YYREEE (reference sequence). The CDR3 sequence is 13 residues long. The CDR3 reads CASSLLPEGEAFF. The DNA of the CDR3 is TGTGCCAGCAGCTTGCTCCCCGAGGGTGAAGCTTTCTTT.

The chain carries TRBV27 and TRBJ2-5; D uncertain. Gene TRBJ2-7 matches the end of the DNA better, so the J call may be wrong. Per germline, CDR1 MNHEY and CDR2 SMNVEV (reference sequence). The CDR3 extends over 13 amino acids. CDR3 in amino acids: CASTPFAGYEQYF. Here the CDR3 DNA reads TGTGCCAGCACTCCTTTCGCAGGCTACGAGCAGTACTTC.

A word on this clone: One end of the junction varies from germline; a read error may be responsible. The chain couples TRBV14 to TRBJ2-5; a weak D match, TRBD2 (6 bases). Germline CDR1 and CDR2: SGHDN and FVKESK. The CDR3 totals 15 residues. CDR3 DNA sequence: TGTGCCAGCAGCGAAGACGGGAGTTGGGGAGAGACCCAGTACTTC. Translated: CASSEDGSWGETQYF.

This clone is a singleton in its sample. J is TRBJ2-1 and V is TRBV6-1; 14 bases fit TRBD2. J was trimmed by 9 bases and V by 7 bases; bases with no gene match: 8. Germline V gene data show CDR1 as MNHNS and CDR2 as SASEGT. This CDR3 has 15 amino acids. CDR3 amino acids: CASKKGLAGDTEQFF. For the CDR3, the DNA is TGTGCCAGCAAGAAGGGACTAGCGGGAGATACTGAGCAGTTCTTC.

This clone has only one observation. This chain joins TRBV7-8 and TRBJ2-3; D gene uncertain. The CDR3 consists of 11 residues. V was pared by 5 bases and J by 5 bases, with 5 bases between. The germline V gene encodes CDR1 SGHVS and CDR2 FQNEAQ. This CDR3 reads CASSPKDTQYF. The CDR3 DNA sequence: TGTGCCAGCAGCCCTAAAGATACGCAGTATTTT. Full variable domain (rest looked up from reference TRBV7-8 and TRBJ2-3): GAGVSQSPRYKVAKRGQDVALRCDPISGHVSLFWYQQALGQGPEFLTYFQNEAQLDKSGLPSDRFFAERPEGSVSTLKIQRTQQEDSAVYLCASSPKDTQYFGPGTRLTVL.

As to this clone: This sample also contains other DNA sequences that code for the same CDR3. V usage is TRBV27 and J usage is TRBJ2-5; D gene uncertain. V was pared by 2 bases and J by 2 bases, with 6 bases between. CDR1 is MNHEY, CDR2 SMNVEV, per germline (reference sequence). The CDR3 runs 13 residues. The CDR3 region is CASSLSRQETQYF. DNA of the CDR3: TGTGCCAGCAGTTTAAGCCGGCAAGAGACCCAGTACTTC.

This CDR3 is CASSQDGAGGRTEAFF. The DNA for the CDR3 is TGCGCCAGCAGCCAAGATGGGGCAGGAGGGCGCACTGAAGCTTTCTTT. The rearrangement links TRBV4-3 to TRBJ1-1; maybe TRBD1 (5 bases). The CDR3 consists of 16 residues. The germline V gene has CDR1 LGHNA and CDR2 YSLEER. V lost 0 bases to trimming and J lost 4 bases, with 15 bases between them.

The chain uses TRBV7-2 and TRBJ2-1, with 8 bases that match TRBD2. The junction had 16 bases not matched to a gene; V was cut back by 5 bases and J by 7 bases. The CDR3 runs 17 residues. Germline lookup yields CDR1 SGHTA and CDR2 FQGNSA. DNA for the CDR3: TGTGCCAGCAGCACCCCCGAGGCAGCGGGAGCTCAGAATGAGCAGTTCTTC. This sequence encodes CASSTPEAAGAQNEQFF.

Written as DNA, the CDR3 is TGTGCCAGCAGACACGACAGCCTATCCTACGAGCAGTACTTC. This translates into CASRHDSLSYEQYF. The chain carries TRBV28 and TRBJ2-7, with D perhaps TRBD1 (5 bases). V was shortened by 6 bases and J by 1 base, with 13 bases between the two germline ends. CDR3 length: 14 residues. Germline V gene sequence: CDR1 MDHEN, CDR2 SYDVKM. Supplemented by reference TRBV28 and TRBJ2-7, the full variable domain reads DVKVTQSSRYLVKRTGEKVFLECVQDMDHENMFWYRQDPGLGLRLIYFSYDVKMKEKGDIPEGYSVSREKKERFSLILESASTNQTSMYLCASRHDSLSYEQYFGPGTRLTVT.

The chain uses TRBV15 and TRBJ2-2, with D unresolved. The CDR3 is made up of 14 amino acids. V was pared by 6 bases and J by 6 bases, with 14 bases between. Germline V gives CDR1 LNHNV, CDR2 YYDKDF (reference sequence). The CDR3 loop is CATRPARDAGELFF. CDR3 in DNA: TGTGCCACCAGACCCGCCAGAGACGCCGGGGAGCTGTTTTTT.

The chain combines TRBV13 with TRBJ2-1, with TRBD1 matching over 8 bases. Germline V lookup: CDR1 PRHDT, CDR2 FYEKMQ (reference sequence). Trimming removed 7 bases from V and 7 bases from J; junction bases left unmatched: 12. CDR3 size: 15 residues. For the CDR3, the DNA is TGTGCCAGCAACAAAATCGGACAGGGTCTGAATGAGCAGTTCTTC. Protein: CASNKIGQGLNEQFF.

Details on this clone: This CDR3 is also generated by other DNA sequences in the sample. The chain employs TRBV7-9 and TRBJ2-1, with 9 bases fitting TRBD2. The CDR3 extends over 12 amino acids. Losses at the gene ends were 5 bases for V and 10 bases for J; bases not matched to a gene: 3. The germline gives CDR1 SEHNR, CDR2 FQNEAQ (reference sequence). The chain's CDR3 is CASSTGLAEQFF. The DNA of the CDR3 is TGTGCCAGCAGCACCGGACTAGCGGAGCAGTTCTTC.

The V and J genes are TRBV2 and TRBJ2-7; TRBD1 matches 10 bases. Germline-derived CDR1 and CDR2 are SNHLY and FYNNEI. J gave up 6 bases and V 8 bases, and 7 bases lay outside the gene matches. The CDR3 sequence is 13 residues long. The CDR3 sequence is CASEGQGRVEQYF. The DNA for the CDR3 is TGTGCCAGCGAGGGACAGGGGAGGGTCGAGCAGTACTTC.

This chain uses TRBV5-1 with TRBJ1-1; D is unclear. Trimming pared 0 bases from V and 1 base from J, leaving 13 bases between. The V gene's germline CDR1 is SGHRS and CDR2 YFSETQ. The CDR3 loop spans 16 amino acids. The CDR3 DNA sequence: TGCGCCAGCAGCTTGGATCGGACCTTTAGGAACACTGAAGCTTTCTTT. Its translation is CASSLDRTFRNTEAFF.

The V call is TRBV18, the J call TRBJ2-5, with 8 bases identical to TRBD2. This CDR3 contains 17 residues. J lost 2 bases, V lost 0 bases, and 8 bases had no gene match. Germline CDR1 is KGHSH and CDR2 is LQKENI. The chain's CDR3 is CASSPPMLAGIQETQYF. As DNA, the CDR3 is TGTGCCAGCTCACCACCGATGTTAGCGGGGATACAAGAGACCCAGTACTTC.

This clone was picked up one time. This chain connects TRBV9 to TRBJ2-3; TRBD2 aligns across 7 bases. V shed 1 base, J shed 2 bases, and the junction held 4 bases outside the gene matches. Germline V gene data show CDR1 as SGDLS and CDR2 as YYNGEE. This CDR3 is 15 amino acids long. CDR3 DNA: TGTGCCAGCAGCGTACGCGGGAGAGCCACAGATACGCAGTATTTT. As protein: CASSVRGRATDTQYF.

This chain joins TRBV5-1 and TRBJ1-1, with no clear D. Germline assignment: CDR1 SGHRS and CDR2 YFSETQ. The CDR3 length is 15 residues. Trimming pared 0 bases from V and 1 base from J, leaving 10 bases between. The CDR3 region has the DNA TGCGCCAGCAGCTTGGATACGTGGGGGAACACTGAAGCTTTCTTT. It yields the protein CASSLDTWGNTEAFF.

This sequence joins TRBV5-1 and TRBJ2-5; D perhaps matches TRBD1 (6 bases). The V and J ends lost 4 bases and 5 bases respectively, with 18 bases between them. Germline V gene lookup returns CDR1 SGHRS and CDR2 YFSETQ. The CDR3 extends over 15 amino acids. The CDR3 region has the DNA TGCGCCAGCAGCACCGAATGGGGGCGCAGGGAGACCCAGTACTTC. Translating gives CASSTEWGRRETQYF.

The V gene is TRBV5-1, the J gene TRBJ2-7; D may correspond to TRBD1 or TRBD2 (6 bases each). Trimming removed 8 bases at V and 0 bases at J, with 24 bases between. Germline lookup yields CDR1 SGHRS and CDR2 YFSETQ. The CDR3 contains 17 residues. For the CDR3, the DNA is TGCGCCAGTATGGGGGGCATCGGAGAAAGGTCCTCCTACGAGCAGTACTTC. Amino acids: CASMGGIGERSSYEQYF.

This clone has a single count. The rearrangement uses TRBV6-5 and TRBJ1-5, with D possibly being TRBD1 (5 bases). Germline-derived CDR1 and CDR2 are MNHEY and SVGAGI. V lost 6 bases and J 7 bases, leaving 13 bases between the germline ends. The CDR3 length is 13 residues. Written as DNA, the CDR3 is TGTGCCAGCAGCCCGGGGGGTTGGCAGCCCCAGCATTTT. It is translated as CASSPGGWQPQHF.

V is TRBV7-9 and J is TRBJ2-6, with 8 bases identical to TRBD2. CDR3 length: 15 residues. The trim removed 10 bases at V and 2 bases at J, leaving 7 bases unmatched. The germline CDR1 and CDR2 sequences are SEHNR and FQNEAQ (reference sequence). The DNA of the CDR3 is TGTGCCACCCCCCGGGGGGGCACTGGGGCCAACGTCCTGACTTTC. Translation: CATPRGGTGANVLTF. Combining the CDR3 with reference TRBV7-9 and TRBJ2-6 gives the whole variable domain DTGVSQNPRHKITKRGQNVTFRCDPISEHNRLYWYRQTLGQGPEFLTYFQNEAQLEKSRLLSDRFSAERPKGSFSTLEIQRTEQGDSAMYLCATPRGGTGANVLTFGAGSRLTVL.

The V call is TRBV28, the J call TRBJ2-1; 9 bases fit TRBD1. The V segment lost 4 bases and the J segment 6 bases; nucleotides outside the gene matches: 10. Germline lookup yields CDR1 MDHEN and CDR2 SYDVKM. This CDR3 spans 16 amino acids. This CDR3 is CASSSKTGGVINEQFF. The CDR3 DNA reads as TGTGCCAGCAGTTCCAAAACAGGGGGCGTAATCAATGAGCAGTTCTTC.

This clone was detected only once. DNA for the CDR3: TGTGCCAGCAGCCGAGGGACTATTGGGGAGACCCAGTACTTC. It yields the protein CASSRGTIGETQYF. The chain combines TRBV5-6 with TRBJ2-5; the match to TRBD2 covers 7 bases. From germline, CDR1 is SGHDT and CDR2 YYEEEE. Trimming took 4 bases from V and 5 from J; bases not matched to a gene: 8. CDR3 length: 14 amino acids.

The rearrangement joins TRBV5-1 to TRBJ2-5; 7 bases map to TRBD2. This CDR3 is 14 amino acids long. CDR1 is SGHRS and CDR2 is YFSETQ in the germline V gene. With V trimmed by 6 bases and J by 5 bases, 10 bases remained unmatched. CDR3 in amino acids: CASTGERDVETQYF. In DNA, the CDR3 is TGCGCCAGCACGGGGGAGCGGGACGTCGAGACCCAGTACTTC.

The rearrangement uses TRBV27 and TRBJ1-6, with a tentative D call TRBD1 (5 bases). V lost 3 bases and J 10 bases, leaving 16 bases between the germline ends. The CDR3 runs to 15 residues. Looked up from germline, CDR1 is MNHEY and CDR2 is SMNVEV (reference sequence). CDR3 amino acids: CASSFGPGSGSPLHF. The DNA of the CDR3 is TGTGCCAGCAGTTTCGGCCCAGGGTCGGGATCACCCCTCCACTTT.

This clone was detected once. V and J are TRBV4-3 and TRBJ2-7, with D possibly TRBD1 on 6 matching bases. The germline CDR1 and CDR2 sequences are LGHNA and YSLEER. This CDR3 has 15 amino acids. V lost 4 bases to trimming and J lost 4 bases, with 17 bases between them. In DNA form, the CDR3 reads TGCGCCAGCAGCCCCTCACAGGGTTCTGTTTACGAGCAGTACTTC. It translates to CASSPSQGSVYEQYF.

This clone was seen once. One end of the junction fails to match germline, which may point to a read error. The chain joins TRBV27 to TRBJ1-2; D is unresolved. Germline CDR1 reads MNHEY; CDR2 reads SMNVEV (reference sequence). The CDR3 extends over 14 amino acids. CDR3 DNA: TGTGCCAGCAGTTTAGGCGGCGCGCCCTATGGCCACACCTTC. This encodes CASSLGGAPYGHTF.